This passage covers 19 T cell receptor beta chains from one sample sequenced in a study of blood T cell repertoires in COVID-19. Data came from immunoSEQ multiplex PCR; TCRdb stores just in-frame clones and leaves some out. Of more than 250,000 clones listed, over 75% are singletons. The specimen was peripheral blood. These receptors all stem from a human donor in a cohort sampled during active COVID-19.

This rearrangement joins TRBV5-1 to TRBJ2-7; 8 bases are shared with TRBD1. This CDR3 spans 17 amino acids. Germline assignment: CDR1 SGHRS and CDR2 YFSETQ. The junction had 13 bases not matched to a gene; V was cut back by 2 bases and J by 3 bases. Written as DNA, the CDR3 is TGCGCCAGCAGCTTACAGGGGGGTCAAATCGGAAACTACGAGCAGTACTTC. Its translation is CASSLQGGQIGNYEQYF. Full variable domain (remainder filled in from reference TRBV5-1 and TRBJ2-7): KAGVTQTPRYLIKTRGQQVTLSCSPISGHRSVSWYQQTPGQGLQFLFEYFSETQRNKGNFPGRFSGRQFSNSRSEMNVSTLELGDSALYLCASSLQGGQIGNYEQYFGPGTRLTVT.

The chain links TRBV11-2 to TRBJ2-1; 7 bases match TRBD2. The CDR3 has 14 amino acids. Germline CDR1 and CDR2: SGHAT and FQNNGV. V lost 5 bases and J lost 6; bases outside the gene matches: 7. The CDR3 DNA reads TGTGCCAGCAGCCCAAGCGGGAACCGCAATGAGCAGTTCTTC. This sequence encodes CASSPSGNRNEQFF.

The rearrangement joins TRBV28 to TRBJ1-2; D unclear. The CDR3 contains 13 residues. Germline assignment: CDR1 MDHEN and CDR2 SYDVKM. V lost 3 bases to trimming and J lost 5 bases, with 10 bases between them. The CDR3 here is CASSLRRGYGYTF. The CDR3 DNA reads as TGTGCCAGCAGTTTGAGGAGAGGTTATGGCTACACCTTC.

The CDR3 here is CASSHPGQTYTGELFF. The CDR3 DNA reads TGTGCCAGTAGTCACCCGGGACAGACCTACACCGGGGAGCTGTTTTTT. The chain has TRBV19 and TRBJ2-2; 7 bases map to TRBD1. Trimming removed 5 bases from V and 3 bases from J; junction bases left unmatched: 9. This CDR3 is 16 amino acids long. Per germline, CDR1 LNHDA and CDR2 SQIVND (reference sequence).

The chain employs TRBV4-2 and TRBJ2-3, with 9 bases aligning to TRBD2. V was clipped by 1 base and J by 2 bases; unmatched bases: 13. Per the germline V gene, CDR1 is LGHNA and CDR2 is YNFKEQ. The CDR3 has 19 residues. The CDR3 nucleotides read TGTGCCAGCAGCCAAGGAGGATTGGGTAGCGGGGGACTCACAGATACGCAGTATTTT. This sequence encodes CASSQGGLGSGGLTDTQYF.

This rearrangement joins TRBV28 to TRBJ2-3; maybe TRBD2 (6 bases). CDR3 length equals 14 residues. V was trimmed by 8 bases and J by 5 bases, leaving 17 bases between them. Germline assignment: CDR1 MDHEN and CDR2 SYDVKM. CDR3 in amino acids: CASGTSKRGDTQYF. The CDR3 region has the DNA TGTGCCAGCGGGACTTCTAAAAGGGGAGATACGCAGTATTTT.

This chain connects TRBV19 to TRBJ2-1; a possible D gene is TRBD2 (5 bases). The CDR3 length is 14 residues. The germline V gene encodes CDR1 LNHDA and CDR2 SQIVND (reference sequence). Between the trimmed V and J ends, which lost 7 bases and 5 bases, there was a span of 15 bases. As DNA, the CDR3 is TGTGCCAGTACCGCTTTAGGACTCCACAATGAGCAGTTCTTC. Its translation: CASTALGLHNEQFF.

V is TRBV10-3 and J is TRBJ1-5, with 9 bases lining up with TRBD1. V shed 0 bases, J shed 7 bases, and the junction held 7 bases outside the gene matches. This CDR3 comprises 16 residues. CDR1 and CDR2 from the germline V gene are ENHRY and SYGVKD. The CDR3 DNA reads TGTGCCATCAGTGAGTCTCCGGGACAGGGTGGACAGCCCCAGCATTTT. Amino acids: CAISESPGQGGQPQHF.

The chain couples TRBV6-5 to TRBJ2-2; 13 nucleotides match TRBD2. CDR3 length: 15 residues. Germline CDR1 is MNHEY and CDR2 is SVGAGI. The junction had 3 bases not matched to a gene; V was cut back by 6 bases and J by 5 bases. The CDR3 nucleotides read TGTGCCAGCAGGCAACTAGCGGGAGGGACCGGGGAGCTGTTTTTT. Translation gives CASRQLAGGTGELFF.

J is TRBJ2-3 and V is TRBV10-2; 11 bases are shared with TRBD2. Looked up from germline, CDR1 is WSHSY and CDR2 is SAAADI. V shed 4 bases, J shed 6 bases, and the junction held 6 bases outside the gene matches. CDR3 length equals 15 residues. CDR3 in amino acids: CASSATSGRSDTQYF. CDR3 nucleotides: TGCGCCAGCAGTGCCACTAGCGGGAGATCTGATACGCAGTATTTT.

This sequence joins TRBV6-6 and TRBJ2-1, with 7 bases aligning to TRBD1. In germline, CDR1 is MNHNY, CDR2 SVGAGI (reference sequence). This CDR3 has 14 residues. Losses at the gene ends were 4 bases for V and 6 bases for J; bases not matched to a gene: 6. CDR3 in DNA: TGTGCCAGCAGTTTCAGGACAGGAGCCAATGAGCAGTTCTTC. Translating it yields CASSFRTGANEQFF.

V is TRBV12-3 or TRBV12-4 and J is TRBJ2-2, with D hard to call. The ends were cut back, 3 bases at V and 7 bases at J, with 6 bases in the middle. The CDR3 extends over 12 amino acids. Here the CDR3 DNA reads TGTGCCAGCAGTTTTGGTAGCGGGGAGCTGTTTTTT. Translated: CASSFGSGELFF.

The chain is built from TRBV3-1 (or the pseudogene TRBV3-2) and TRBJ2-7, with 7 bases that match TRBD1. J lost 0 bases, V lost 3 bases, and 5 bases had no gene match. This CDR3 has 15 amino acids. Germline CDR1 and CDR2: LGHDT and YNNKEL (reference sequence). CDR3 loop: CASSQSDRSSYEQYF. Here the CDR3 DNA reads TGTGCCAGCAGCCAGTCGGACAGGTCCTCCTACGAGCAGTACTTC.

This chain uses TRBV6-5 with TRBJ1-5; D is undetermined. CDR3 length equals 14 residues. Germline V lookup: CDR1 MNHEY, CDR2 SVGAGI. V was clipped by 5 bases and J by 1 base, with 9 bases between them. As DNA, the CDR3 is TGTGCCAGCAGTACCTACGGGAGCAATCAGCCCCAGCATTTT. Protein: CASSTYGSNQPQHF.

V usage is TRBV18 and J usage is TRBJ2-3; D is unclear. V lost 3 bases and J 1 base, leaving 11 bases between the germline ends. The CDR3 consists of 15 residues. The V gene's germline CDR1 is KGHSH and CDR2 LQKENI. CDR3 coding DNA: TGTGCCAGCTCACCGGTTACTTTTGGCACAGATACGCAGTATTTT. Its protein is CASSPVTFGTDTQYF.

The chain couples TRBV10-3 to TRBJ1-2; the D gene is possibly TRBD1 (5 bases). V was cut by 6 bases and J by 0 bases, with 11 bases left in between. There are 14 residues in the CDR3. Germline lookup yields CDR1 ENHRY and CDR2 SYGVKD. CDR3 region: CAIRTDTTNYGYTF. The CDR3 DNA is TGTGCCATCAGGACAGATACCACTAACTATGGCTACACCTTC.

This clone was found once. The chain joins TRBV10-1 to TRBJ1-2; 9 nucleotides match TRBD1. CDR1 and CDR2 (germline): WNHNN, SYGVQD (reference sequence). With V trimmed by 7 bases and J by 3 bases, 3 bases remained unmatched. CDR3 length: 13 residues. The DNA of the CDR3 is TGCGCCAGCATTTGGACAGGGGACTATGGCTACACCTTC. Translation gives CASIWTGDYGYTF.

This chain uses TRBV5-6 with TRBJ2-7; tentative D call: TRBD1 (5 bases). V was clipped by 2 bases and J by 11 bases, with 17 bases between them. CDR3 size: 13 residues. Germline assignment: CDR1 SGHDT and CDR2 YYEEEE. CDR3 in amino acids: CASSLRQPGAEYF. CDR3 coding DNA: TGTGCCAGCAGCTTAAGACAGCCTGGTGCGGAGTACTTC.

The CDR3 sequence is CASSPLGELFF. The CDR3 coding sequence is TGTGCCAGCAGCCCTCTCGGGGAGCTGTTTTTT. The genes are TRBV7-8 and TRBJ2-2; no clear D. CDR3 length: 11 residues. Deletions cut 5 bases from V and 7 bases from J, with 5 bases between. The germline gives CDR1 SGHVS, CDR2 FQNEAQ.